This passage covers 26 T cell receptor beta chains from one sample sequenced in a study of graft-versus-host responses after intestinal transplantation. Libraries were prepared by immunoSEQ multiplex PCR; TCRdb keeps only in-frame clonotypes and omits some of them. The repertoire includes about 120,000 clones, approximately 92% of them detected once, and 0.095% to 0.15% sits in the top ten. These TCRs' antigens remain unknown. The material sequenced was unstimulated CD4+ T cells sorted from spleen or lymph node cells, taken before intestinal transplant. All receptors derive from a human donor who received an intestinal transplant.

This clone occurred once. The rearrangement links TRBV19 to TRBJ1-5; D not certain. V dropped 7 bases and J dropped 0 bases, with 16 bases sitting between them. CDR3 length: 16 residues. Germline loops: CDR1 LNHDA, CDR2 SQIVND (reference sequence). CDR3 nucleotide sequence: TGTGCCAGTATTCTCGGGTGGGTCTATAGCAATCAGCCCCAGCATTTT. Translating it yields CASILGWVYSNQPQHF. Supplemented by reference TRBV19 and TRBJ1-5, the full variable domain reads DGGITQSPKYLFRKEGQNVTLSCEQNLNHDAMYWYRQDPGQGLRLIYYSQIVNDFQKGDIAEGYSVSREKKESFPLTVTSAQKNPTAFYLCASILGWVYSNQPQHFGDGTRLSIL.

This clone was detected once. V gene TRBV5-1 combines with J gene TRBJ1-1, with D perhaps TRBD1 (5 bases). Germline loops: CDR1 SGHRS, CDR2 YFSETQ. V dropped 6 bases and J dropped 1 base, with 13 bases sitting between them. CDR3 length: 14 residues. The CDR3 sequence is CASNSGQGNTEAFF. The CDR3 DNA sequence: TGCGCCAGCAACTCCGGTCAGGGGAACACTGAAGCTTTCTTT. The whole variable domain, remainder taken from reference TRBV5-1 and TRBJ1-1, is KAGVTQTPRYLIKTRGQQVTLSCSPISGHRSVSWYQQTPGQGLQFLFEYFSETQRNKGNFPGRFSGRQFSNSRSEMNVSTLELGDSALYLCASNSGQGNTEAFFGQGTRLTVV.

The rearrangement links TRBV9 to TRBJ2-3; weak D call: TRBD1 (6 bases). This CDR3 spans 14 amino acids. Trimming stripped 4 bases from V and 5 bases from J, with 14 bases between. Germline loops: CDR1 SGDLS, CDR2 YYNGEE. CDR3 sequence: CASSLALTGDTQYF. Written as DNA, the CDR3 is TGTGCCAGCAGCTTGGCCTTGACAGGAGATACGCAGTATTTT.

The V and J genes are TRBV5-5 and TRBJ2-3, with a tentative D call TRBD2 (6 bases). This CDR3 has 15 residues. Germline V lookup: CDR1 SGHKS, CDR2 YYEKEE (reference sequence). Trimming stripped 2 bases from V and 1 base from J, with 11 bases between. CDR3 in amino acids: CASSLEGLGTDTQYF. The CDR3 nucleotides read TGTGCCAGCAGCTTAGAGGGACTGGGCACAGATACGCAGTATTTT.

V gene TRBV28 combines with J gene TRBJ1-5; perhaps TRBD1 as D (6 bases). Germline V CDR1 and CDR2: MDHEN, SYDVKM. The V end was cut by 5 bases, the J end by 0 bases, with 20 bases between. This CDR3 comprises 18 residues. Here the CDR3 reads CASSLLRVRGYSNQPQHF. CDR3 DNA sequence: TGTGCCAGCAGTCTCCTCAGAGTCAGGGGTTATAGCAATCAGCCCCAGCATTTT.

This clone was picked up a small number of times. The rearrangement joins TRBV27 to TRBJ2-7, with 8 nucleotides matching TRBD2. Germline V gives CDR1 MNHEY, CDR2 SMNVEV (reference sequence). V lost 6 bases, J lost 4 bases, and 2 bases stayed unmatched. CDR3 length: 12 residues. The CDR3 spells CASSRGGYEQYF. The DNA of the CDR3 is TGTGCCAGCAGCCGGGGGGGGTACGAGCAGTACTTC.

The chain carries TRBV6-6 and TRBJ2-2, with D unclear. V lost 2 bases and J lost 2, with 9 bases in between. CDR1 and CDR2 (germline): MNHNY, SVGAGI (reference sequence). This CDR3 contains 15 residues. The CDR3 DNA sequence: TGTGCCAGCAGTTACCCTCAGGCCAACACCGGGGAGCTGTTTTTT. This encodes CASSYPQANTGELFF.

In DNA, the CDR3 is TGTGCCAGCAGTCCGAAGGGGAGAACCTACATCCAAGAGACCCAGTACTTC. This encodes CASSPKGRTYIQETQYF. The chain couples TRBV27 to TRBJ2-5; perhaps D is TRBD1 or TRBD2 (5 bases each). V lost 5 bases and J lost 1, with 20 bases in between. The CDR3 loop spans 17 amino acids. Germline V gene lookup returns CDR1 MNHEY and CDR2 SMNVEV (reference sequence).

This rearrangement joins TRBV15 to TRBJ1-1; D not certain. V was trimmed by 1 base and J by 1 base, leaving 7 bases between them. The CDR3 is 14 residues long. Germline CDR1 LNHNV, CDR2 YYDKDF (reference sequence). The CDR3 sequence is CATSRGKANTEAFF. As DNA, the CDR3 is TGTGCCACCAGCAGAGGTAAGGCGAACACTGAAGCTTTCTTT.

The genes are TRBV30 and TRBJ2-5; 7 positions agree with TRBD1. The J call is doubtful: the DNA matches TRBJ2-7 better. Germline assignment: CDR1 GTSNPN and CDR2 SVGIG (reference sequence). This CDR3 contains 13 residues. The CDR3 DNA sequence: TGTGCCTGGAGGGGGACAGCGACCTACGAGCAGTACTTC. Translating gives CAWRGTATYEQYF.

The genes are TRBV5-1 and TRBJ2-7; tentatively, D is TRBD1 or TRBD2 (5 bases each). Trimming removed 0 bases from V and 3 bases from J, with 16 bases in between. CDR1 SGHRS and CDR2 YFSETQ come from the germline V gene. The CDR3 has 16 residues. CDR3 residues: CASSLATGTYFYEQYF. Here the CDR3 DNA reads TGCGCCAGCAGCTTGGCCACCGGGACGTATTTCTACGAGCAGTACTTC.

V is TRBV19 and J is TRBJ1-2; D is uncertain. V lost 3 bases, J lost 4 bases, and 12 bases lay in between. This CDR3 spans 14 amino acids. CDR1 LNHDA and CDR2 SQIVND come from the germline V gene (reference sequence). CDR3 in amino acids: CASSMSQLGYGYTF. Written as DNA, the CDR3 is TGTGCCAGTAGTATGAGTCAGTTGGGCTATGGCTACACCTTC.

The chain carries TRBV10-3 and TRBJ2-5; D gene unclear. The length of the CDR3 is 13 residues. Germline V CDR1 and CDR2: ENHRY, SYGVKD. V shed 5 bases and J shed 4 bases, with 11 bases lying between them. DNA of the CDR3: TGTGCCATCAGTCACAGACCGGGAGAGACCCAGTACTTC. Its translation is CAISHRPGETQYF.

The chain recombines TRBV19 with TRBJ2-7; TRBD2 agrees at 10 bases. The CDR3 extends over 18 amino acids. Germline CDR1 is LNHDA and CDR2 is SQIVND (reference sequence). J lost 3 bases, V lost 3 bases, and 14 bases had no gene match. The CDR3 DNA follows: TGTGCCAGTAGTATGTCCTTCCAACTAGCGGGGAGAATCTACGAGCAGTACTTC. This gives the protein CASSMSFQLAGRIYEQYF.

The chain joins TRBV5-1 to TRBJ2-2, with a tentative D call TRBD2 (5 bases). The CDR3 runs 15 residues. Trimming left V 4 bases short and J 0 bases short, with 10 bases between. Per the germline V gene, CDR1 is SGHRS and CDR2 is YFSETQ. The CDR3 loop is CASSMEAANTGELFF. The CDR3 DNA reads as TGCGCCAGCAGCATGGAGGCCGCGAACACCGGGGAGCTGTTTTTT.

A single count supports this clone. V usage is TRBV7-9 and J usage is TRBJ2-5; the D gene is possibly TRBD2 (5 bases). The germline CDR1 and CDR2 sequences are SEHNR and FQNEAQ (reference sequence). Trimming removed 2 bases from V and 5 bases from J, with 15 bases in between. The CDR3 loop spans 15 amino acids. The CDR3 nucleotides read TGTGCCAGCAGCTTAACATTCTTGAGAGGGGAGACCCAGTACTTC. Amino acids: CASSLTFLRGETQYF.

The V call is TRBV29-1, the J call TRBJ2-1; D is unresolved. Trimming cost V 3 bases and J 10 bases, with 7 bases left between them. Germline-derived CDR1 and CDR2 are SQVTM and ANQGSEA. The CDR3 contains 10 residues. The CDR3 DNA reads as TGCAGCGTTGATGGCAAGGAGCAGTTCTTC. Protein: CSVDGKEQFF.

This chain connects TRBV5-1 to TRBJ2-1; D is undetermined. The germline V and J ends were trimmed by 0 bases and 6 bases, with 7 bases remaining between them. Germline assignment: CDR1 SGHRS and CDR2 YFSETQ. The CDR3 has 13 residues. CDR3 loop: CASSLAGGNEQFF. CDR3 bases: TGCGCCAGCAGCTTGGCGGGCGGCAATGAGCAGTTCTTC.

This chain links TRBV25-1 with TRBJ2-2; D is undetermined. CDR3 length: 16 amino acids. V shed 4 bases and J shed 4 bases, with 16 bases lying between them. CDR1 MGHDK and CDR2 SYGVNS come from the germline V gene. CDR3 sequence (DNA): TGTGCCAGCAGTGGGCTTGTATTTGGCGCCACCGGGGAGCTGTTTTTT. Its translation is CASSGLVFGATGELFF.

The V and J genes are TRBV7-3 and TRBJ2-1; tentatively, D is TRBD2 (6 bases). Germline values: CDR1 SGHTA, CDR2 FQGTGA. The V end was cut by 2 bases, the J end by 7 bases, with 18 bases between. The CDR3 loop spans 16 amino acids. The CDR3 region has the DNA TGTGCCAGCAGCTTAGTGTCCGGGAGCCCCGGGAATGAGCAGTTCTTC. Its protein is CASSLVSGSPGNEQFF.

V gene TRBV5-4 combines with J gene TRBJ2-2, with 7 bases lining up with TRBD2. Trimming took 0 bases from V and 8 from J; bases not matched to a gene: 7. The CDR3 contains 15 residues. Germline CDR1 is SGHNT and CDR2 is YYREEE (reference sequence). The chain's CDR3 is CASSLVPSGEGELFF. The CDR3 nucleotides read TGTGCCAGCAGCTTGGTTCCTAGCGGAGAAGGGGAGCTGTTTTTT.

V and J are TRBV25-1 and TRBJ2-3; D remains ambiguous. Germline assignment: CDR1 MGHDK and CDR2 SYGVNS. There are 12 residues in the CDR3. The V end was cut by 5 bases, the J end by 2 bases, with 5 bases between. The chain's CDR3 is CASSYNTDTQYF. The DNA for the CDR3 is TGTGCCAGCAGTTACAACACAGATACGCAGTATTTT.

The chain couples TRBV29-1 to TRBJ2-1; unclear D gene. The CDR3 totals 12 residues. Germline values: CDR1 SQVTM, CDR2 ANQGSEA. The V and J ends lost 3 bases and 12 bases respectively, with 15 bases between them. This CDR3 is CSVEGFGVGQFF. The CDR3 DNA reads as TGCAGCGTTGAGGGTTTCGGCGTGGGGCAGTTCTTC.

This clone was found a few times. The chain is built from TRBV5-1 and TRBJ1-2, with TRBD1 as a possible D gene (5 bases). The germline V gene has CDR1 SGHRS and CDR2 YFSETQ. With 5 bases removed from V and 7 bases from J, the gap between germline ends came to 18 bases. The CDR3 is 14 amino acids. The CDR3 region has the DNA TGCGCCAGCAGGGAACAGGCCCTCCGCGGTGGCTACACCTTC. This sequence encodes CASREQALRGGYTF.

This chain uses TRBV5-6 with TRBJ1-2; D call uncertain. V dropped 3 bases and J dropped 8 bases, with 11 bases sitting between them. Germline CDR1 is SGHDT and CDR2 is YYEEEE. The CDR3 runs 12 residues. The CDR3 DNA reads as TGTGCCAGCAGCTGGGCTTCGGAGGGCTACACCTTC. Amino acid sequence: CASSWASEGYTF.

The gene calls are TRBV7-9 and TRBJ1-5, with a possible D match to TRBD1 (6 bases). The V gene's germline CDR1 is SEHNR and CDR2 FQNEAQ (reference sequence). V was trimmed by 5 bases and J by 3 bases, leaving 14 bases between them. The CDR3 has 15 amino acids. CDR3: CASSQQDRNNQPQHF. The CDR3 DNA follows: TGTGCCAGCAGCCAACAGGACAGAAACAATCAGCCCCAGCATTTT. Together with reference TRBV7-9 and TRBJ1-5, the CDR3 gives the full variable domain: DTGVSQNPRHKITKRGQNVTFRCDPISEHNRLYWYRQTLGQGPEFLTYFQNEAQLEKSRLLSDRFSAERPKGSFSTLEIQRTEQGDSAMYLCASSQQDRNNQPQHFGDGTRLSIL.